The clone carrying this T cell receptor (beta chain) showed up just a few times. Antigen specificity is unknown. The junction differs from germline at one of its ends, possibly a read error. This record comes from a study of tumor and adjacent non-tumor tissue in lung cancer. TCRbeta libraries were built with three rounds of nested PCR, modified from ARM-PCR. TCRdb processed the multiplex PCR reads anew with MiXCR; each CDR3 protein has one entry. The sample holds approximately 47,000 distinct CDR3 sequences, about 68% seen once. The template was RNA from unsorted bulk tissue. The normal lung tissue was taken more than 3 cm from the tumor edge. Chemotherapy-naive patients with new lung cancer underwent thoracic surgery in China, August–late 2014. Study results and limitations: Significantly higher TCR diversity was found in tumor than normal lung. Tumor repertoires had a smaller top 100 clone share than normal lung. Patients with more diverse tumor TCRs had worse survival.

Sequencing used distant non-tumor lung tissue. The TCR originated in a woman in her 70s with non-small cell lung cancer.

CDR3: CASSLVSGSYNEQFF. DNA of the CDR3: TGTGCCAGCAGCTTGGTTAGCGGGAGTTACAATGAACAGTTCTTC. The chain employs TRBV11-3 and TRBJ2-1; TRBD2 aligns across 9 bases. Per the germline V gene, CDR1 is SGHNT and CDR2 is YENEEA. The CDR3 contains 15 residues.